The clone carrying this T cell receptor (beta chain) appeared a few times. Through a sample-barcoded 5' primer and a J-beta primer mix, a second PCR was run for roughly 6 to 11 cycles. Using its own MiXCR run on the 5' RACE reads, TCRdb lists one record per CDR3 protein. This sample yields 700,000 to 850,000 distinct CDR3 sequences, of which approximately 55% are seen a single time; roughly 37% belongs to the top ten. The data stem from a study of blood T cells in healthy people across ages. V lost 4 bases and J 3 bases, leaving 13 bases between the germline ends. Looked up from germline, CDR1 is SEHNR and CDR2 is FQNEAQ (reference sequence). The CDR3 covers 14 residues.

The chain is built from TRBV7-9 and TRBJ2-7; tentative D call: TRBD1 (6 bases). The sequencing input was blood. The TCR sequence derives from a man older than 75 in good health. CDR3 in amino acids: CASSSITGNYEQYF. The CDR3 DNA reads TGTGCCAGCAGCTCAATTACAGGGAACTACGAGCAGTACTTC.